These 6 T cell receptor beta chains share one sample of origin, sequenced in a study of siplizumab effects on memory and regulatory T cells. Sequenced by immunoSEQ multiplex PCR; TCRdb stores in-frame clones only, minus some. The sample has roughly 68,000 clones, around 96% seen once; the top ten hold more than 0.075%. The sample comprised naive CD8+ T cells sorted from blood. All receptors come from a human donor in good health.

The rearrangement links TRBV9 to TRBJ1-3; no clear D. The CDR3 runs 15 residues. Germline values: CDR1 SGDLS, CDR2 YYNGEE. V was cut by 4 bases and J by 2 bases, with 13 bases left in between. The CDR3 reads CASSPGGGTGNTIYF. CDR3 DNA sequence: TGTGCCAGCAGCCCTGGAGGAGGAACTGGAAACACCATATATTTT.

This clone was seen a single time. The chain links TRBV9 to TRBJ1-1; no reliable D call. The CDR3 spans 13 residues. The V end was cut by 0 bases, the J end by 3 bases, with 6 bases between. Germline V gene data show CDR1 as SGDLS and CDR2 as YYNGEE. The CDR3 is CASSVDSYTEAFF. DNA for the CDR3: TGTGCCAGCAGCGTAGACAGCTACACTGAAGCTTTCTTT.

The V gene is TRBV19, the J gene TRBJ1-2; D is unresolved. The CDR3 runs 13 residues. Germline V gene sequence: CDR1 LNHDA, CDR2 SQIVND (reference sequence). Trimming left V 4 bases short and J 8 bases short, with 14 bases between. CDR3 nucleotide sequence: TGTGCCAGTAGTAAGGGTATGGTGGAAGGCTACACCTTC. This sequence encodes CASSKGMVEGYTF.

The J gene is TRBJ1-1, the V gene TRBV19; D not resolved. Germline-derived CDR1 and CDR2 are LNHDA and SQIVND (reference sequence). CDR3 size: 13 residues. Between the trimmed V and J ends, which lost 6 bases and 1 base, there was a span of 9 bases. DNA for the CDR3: TGTGCCAGTAGCCCGGCCCCGAACACTGAAGCTTTCTTT. Its translation is CASSPAPNTEAFF.

V gene TRBV5-1 combines with J gene TRBJ1-1; 7 bases align to TRBD1. CDR1 and CDR2 from the germline V gene are SGHRS and YFSETQ. J was trimmed by 3 bases and V by 4 bases; bases with no gene match: 9. The CDR3 consists of 15 residues. Here the CDR3 reads CASSANRGTYTEAFF. The CDR3 region has the DNA TGCGCCAGCAGCGCGAACAGGGGAACCTACACTGAAGCTTTCTTT.

V is TRBV7-2 and J is TRBJ2-3; 7 nucleotides align to TRBD2. Germline V gives CDR1 SGHTA, CDR2 FQGNSA. Unmatched junction bases numbered 3, after V lost 1 base and J lost 2 bases. The CDR3 contains 15 residues. The CDR3 is CASSLVAGVTDTQYF. The CDR3 DNA is TGTGCCAGCAGCTTAGTGGCGGGGGTCACAGATACGCAGTATTTT.